In this sample, the clone carrying this T cell receptor (beta chain) turned up many times. Its antigen remains unknown. This specimen belongs to a study of human T cells and chemical hapten exposure. Overall study findings and caveats: Patch test score rose with PT1 expanded TCR count, significant at thresholds 8, 16 and 32, not 4. TCRs exceeding 1 in 1000 frequency stayed unchanged with DPC sensitization.

Separate cDNA molecules received unique molecular identifiers, which the library attached to them. TCRdb redid the calling of the RACE reads with MiXCR, one entry per CDR3 protein. Of tens of thousands of distinct CDR3 sequences in the sample, 13% to 15% were seen once. Stated time point: pre-sensitization, week 0. The treatment denotes: therapeutic diphenylcyclopropenone sensitization with weekly scalp DPC. Investigators collected blood before applying each patch test. Sample: whole blood, taken in connection with sensitization to the hapten diphenylcyclopropenone (DPC). This clonotype originated in a woman aged 50 to 65 with alopecia areata. Some clones in this sample may be carry-over from other donors' samples.

The CDR3 here is CAISRRGNTEAFF. DNA of the CDR3: TGTGCCATCTCTCGCCGGGGGAACACTGAAGCTTTCTTT. The V gene is TRBV28, the J gene TRBJ1-1; D unresolved. In germline, CDR1 is MDHEN, CDR2 SYDVKM. The CDR3 is made up of 13 amino acids. V lost 10 bases, J lost 1 base, and 13 bases lay in between.